This T cell receptor (beta chain) was profiled in a study of CXCR3-negative and CXCR3-positive naive CD8 T cells. Turning to the study itself: The dataset comprises 120 million to 150 million TRB reads in total, with about 1.5 +/- 0.3 million reads per library. Points from the study as a whole: Hydrophobicity of TRB CDR3s was greater in CXCR3-positive naive cells than in CXCR3-negative naive cells.

The germline gives CDR1 LGHDT, CDR2 YNNKEL (reference sequence). The length of the CDR3 is 16 residues. In regard to this clonotype: Its antigen is unidentified.

Investigators sorted each CD8+ T cell subset in triplicate, taking 300,000 or so cells each time. Phenotypically, naive CD8+ T cells corresponded to CD45RO-CCR7+CD27+CD95-. With UMI labels, 5' RACE was used to prepare the TRB cDNA libraries. Reanalyzing the 5' RACE reads, TCRdb keeps one entry per CDR3 protein, without DNA. This repertoire includes 120,000 to 150,000 distinct CDR3 sequences. This receptor was taken from a human donor in good health. Some clones in this sample may be carry-over from other donors' samples. The chain has TRBV3-1 and TRBJ2-1; TCRdb gives TRBD1 as the D gene, but with no DNA this cannot be confirmed. The sample consisted of naive CXCR3+ CD8+ T cells from blood. Noted subset: CD45RO-CCR7+CD27+CD95- naive CD8+ T cells expressing CXCR3 (TNR3+). The CDR3 sequence is CASSHRGAGPYNEQFF.